This TCR beta chain was recorded in a study of T-cell memory formation after mild COVID-19. Study-level information: Clusters were largely donor specific. Study-wide findings and caveats: CD4+ contracting clones lay mainly in CM and EM, CD8+ ones in EMRA. Clones contracting across day 15 to 85 had a balanced CD4/CD8 profile; later expanding clones leaned CD4+.

Constant-segment primers were used for 5'RACE, and the resulting TCR alpha and TCR beta cDNA libraries carried sample barcodes and UMIs. TCRdb fed the 5' RACE reads into MiXCR, producing one record per CDR3 protein. The repertoire holds about 560,000 distinct CDR3 sequences, with 20% to 25% as singletons. For this clonotype: The target antigen is unknown.

In germline, CDR1 is SGHNT, CDR2 YYREEE (reference sequence). V shed 4 bases and J 4 bases; nucleotides not matched to a gene: 3. This CDR3 contains 14 residues. The material sequenced was PBMCs or a T cell subset sorted from them (not recorded which). The receptor's source is an adult woman who had mild COVID-19 (a few samples of this study predate the infection). Cell type and time point are not known. The V gene is TRBV5-4, the J gene TRBJ2-3; 10 bases agree with TRBD1. The CDR3 is CASSAGTGADTQYF. The CDR3 DNA reads as TGTGCCAGCAGCGCCGGGACAGGGGCAGATACGCAGTATTTT.